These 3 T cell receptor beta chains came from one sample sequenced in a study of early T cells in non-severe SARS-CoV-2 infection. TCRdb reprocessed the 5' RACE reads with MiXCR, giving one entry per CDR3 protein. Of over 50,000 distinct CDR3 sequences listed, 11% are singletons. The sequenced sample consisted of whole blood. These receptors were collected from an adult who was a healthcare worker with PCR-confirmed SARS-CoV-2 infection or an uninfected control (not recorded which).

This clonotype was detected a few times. DNA for the CDR3: TGTGCCAGCAGCTGGTCACTAGCGGGGGGCGAAGAGACCCAGTACTTC. This encodes CASSWSLAGGEETQYF. This chain connects TRBV5-6 to TRBJ2-5, with 12 positions matching TRBD2. Germline-derived CDR1 and CDR2 are SGHDT and YYEEEE. The CDR3 extends over 16 amino acids. The V and J ends lost 3 bases and 3 bases, in that order; junction bases with no gene match: 6.

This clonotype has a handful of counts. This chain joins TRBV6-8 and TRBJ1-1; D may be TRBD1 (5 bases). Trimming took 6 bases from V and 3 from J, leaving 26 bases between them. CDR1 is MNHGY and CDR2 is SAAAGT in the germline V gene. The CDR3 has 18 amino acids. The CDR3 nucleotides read TGTGCCAGCAGCCACCCCGACAGCCAAGCCTCGAGGGACACTGAAGCTTTCTTT. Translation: CASSHPDSQASRDTEAFF.

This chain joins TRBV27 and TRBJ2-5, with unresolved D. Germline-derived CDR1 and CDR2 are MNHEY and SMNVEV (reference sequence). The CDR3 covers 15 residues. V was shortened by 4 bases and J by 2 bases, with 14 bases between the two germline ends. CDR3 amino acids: CASSSRLTKQETQYF. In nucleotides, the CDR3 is TGTGCCAGCAGTTCTCGACTTACTAAACAAGAGACCCAGTACTTC.